This TCR beta chain derives from a study of cytomegalovirus exposure and HLA in healthy donors (dated by TCRdb to about 2017). Describing the broader study: An earlier analysis of about 530 of the donors reported 276 Gb of sequence data and 117 million unique TCR beta sequences obtained from approximately 180 million T cells. Around 300 gigabases of sequencing data and 80 million or so unique TCR sequences were included in an early release covering about 700 HLA-typed donors. Of the roughly 400 genotyped donors, 65% to 90% fell in the genetic ancestry cluster associated with self-reported Caucasian donors. The aim of the study was to test whether cataloging public T cell receptors could identify signatures of past pathogen exposure. The study used immunosequencing to profile the T cell repertoires of about 670 subjects and linked those repertoires to cytomegalovirus serostatus. In addition to the first cohort of approximately 670 subjects, a separate validation cohort of approximately 130 different subjects was used. To predict cytomegalovirus infection status, the study brought together high-throughput TCR immunosequencing, statistical association of individual TCRs with disease status, and machine learning. In a later analysis, previously published TCR beta repertoires from 666 donors were re-analyzed and high-resolution HLA genotyping was added so that TCR occurrence patterns could be studied. Rather than using new phenotypic data, the later analysis identified candidate immune exposures from TCR beta sequences and from how often those sequences occurred across donors. An earlier analysis of around 540 of the donors applied high-throughput TCR beta sequencing to assess whether each TCR beta V gene segment acted as functional or pseudogenic. Donor age, sex, ethnicity and CMV serostatus were compiled alongside the repertoire data. A later genetic analysis took genome-wide SNP genotypes for about 60% of the roughly 670 donors and used that subset as a discovery cohort. Every repertoire in the discovery cohort had been generated on one and the same sequencing platform. Both class I and class II loci were covered by HLA typing, at four-digit resolution. Typing coverage varied by locus: about 629-630 donors for A, B, C, DRB1 and DQB1; some 520 for DQA1; approximately 610 for DPA1; roughly 450 for DPB1. Because of strong linkage in the cohort, four to six DR-DQ haplotypes were treated as single units for association and clustering. Among 398 genotyped donors of the cohort, an average of around 250,000 unique TCR beta nucleotide sequences was sequenced per donor, of which about 19% were non-productive. Findings and caveats that apply to the study as a whole: Because some donors lacked HLA typing at each locus, the association tests relied only on the typed subset. At a false discovery rate of 0.05, a later analysis linked 16,000 or so TCR beta sequences to specific HLA alleles. Correlated functional status among segregating V segments might reflect linkage disequilibrium, but an unknown experimental factor could not be ruled out. According to a later analysis, TCR association rates differed among HLA loci, with DRB1 alleles showing the most associated TCRs and HLA-C alleles showing the fewest. About 15 rarely observed V segments, including chromosome 9 orphons, were excluded from the earlier analysis of approximately 500 of the donors because counts were too low. It was suggested by the authors that the approach could potentially be generalized to other disease states and immunological phenotypes. Sequencing depth was assumed to be roughly uniform across donors in the presence/absence analyses, though that assumption may not hold. When HLA alleles, especially DR and DQ, strongly co-occurred, attributing TCR associations to individual alleles was difficult. In a later analysis, most CMV-associated TCR beta chains were found to appear HLA-restricted, with HLA associations seemingly driven largely by CMV exposure. According to a later genetic analysis, donors in an Asian-associated ancestry cluster had fewer N-insertions in productive TCRs than the roughly 670-donor mean. Because the 87-base-pair reads could not distinguish some IMGT-functional V segments, including TRBV6-2 and TRBV6-3, those segments were excluded. In the study, some 160 TCR beta chains were listed as associated with cytomegalovirus. In a later genetic analysis, a missense DCLRE1C variant was associated with V-gene and J-gene trimming of TCR beta chains, and the association was replicated in an independent cohort. In this cohort, only TCR beta chains were sequenced, and detectable features were limited by the absence of alpha or paired-chain data. Cytomegalovirus status was reported to be diagnosed by the classifier with high specificity and sensitivity in both the original and validation cohorts. A later analysis reported that several top co-occurrence clusters appeared linked to parvovirus B19, influenza, CMV and Epstein-Barr virus. A few of the identified cytomegalovirus-associated TCR beta chains were confirmed in vitro to be specific for cytomegalovirus antigens. Broadly in line with IMGT annotations, most TCR beta V segments showed up in productive rearrangements about 87% or about 30% of the time in an earlier analysis of a few hundred of the donors. In a later analysis, HLA-associated TCR beta chains were found to be more clonally expanded and to have lower generation probabilities than equally common non-associated chains. The only immune exposure information available for the cohort was CMV serostatus. A further reported finding was that TCR beta sequences accurately predicted the HLA-A and HLA-B alleles for most subjects in the first cohort. Across donors, most TCR sequences were observed very rarely, whereas some public TCRs were present in many individuals. The sequencing pipeline was judged likely to have produced a cluster of highly shared sequence variants as a technical artifact.

The library was made by the immunoSEQ multiplex PCR assay. For the multiplex PCR, a mixture combining 60 forward primers for TCR Vbeta segments and 13 reverse primers for TCR Jbeta segments was used. The CDR3 region of rearranged TCR beta genes was amplified from genomic DNA with a multiplex PCR assay. The Illumina HiSeq System was used to sequence the amplified TCR beta libraries as 87-base-pair reads. In the paper's pipeline: In a later analysis, tens of millions of unique TCR beta chains were counted across the 500 to 850 repertoires, and some 10 million of these chains were shared by at least two donors. Raw reads were error-corrected and collapsed into unique sequences by a nearest-neighbor algorithm in which closely related sequences were merged to remove PCR and sequencing errors. V, D and J gene segments were assigned by aligning CDR3 sequences to IMGT reference sequences. Each retained sequence needed at least a six-nucleotide match to both a V gene segment and a J gene segment. A rearrangement was called productive if the CDR3 had no stop codons and remained in frame with V and J, and every other rearrangement was called non-productive. Following IMGT convention, CDR3 was defined as the stretch from the second conserved V-encoded cysteine up to the conserved J-encoded phenylalanine. In an earlier analysis of more than 550 of the donors, sequences lacking an unambiguous match to a single V gene segment were excluded. In an earlier analysis of approximately 590 of the donors, V segments were called functional above 56.7% productive rearrangements and were called segregating when the between-donor standard deviation exceeded 5%. To diagnose cytomegalovirus status from the catalog of TCR beta chain sequences, a statistical classification framework was built. In a later analysis, V and J genes were assigned by comparing TCR nucleotide sequences against IMGT/GENE-DB human TR gene sequences. The TCRdist pipeline was used in a later analysis to assign CDR3 sequences and most-parsimonious VDJ recombination scenarios. In a later analysis, every TCR beta chain was defined by the combination of its CDR3 amino acid sequence and its V-gene family, and reads without a unique V-gene family were dropped. As a way to deal with suspected cross-contamination and a sequencing artifact, a later analysis dropped roughly 600 nucleotide sequences that were highly shared and had low generation probability. In a later analysis, a clonal expansion index for each public chain was calculated from normalized within-repertoire ranks of inferred template counts. Generation probabilities in a later analysis came from a VDJ recombination model fitted to out-of-frame rearrangements, and those results were checked against IGoR. Hypergeometric tests were used in a later analysis to score TCR-TCR, TCR-HLA and TCR-CMV co-occurrence, with a repertoire-size bias correction applied to the TCR pairs. A later analysis estimated false discovery rates by permuting HLA or CMV assignments 20 times. A later analysis grouped co-occurring TCRs with DBSCAN, adding TCRdist sequence similarity when clustering within HLA-allele-positive subsets. Co-occurrence clustering excluded repertoires with fewer than 30,000 or more than 120,000 public chains, plus five with anomalous nucleotide sharing. The clones in this table, taken by TCRdb from immuneACCESS, are in-frame only. Not every clone is retained; where verified, under half of the shortfall comes from an unresolved V gene, and the cause of the rest is unknown. The V and J calls and the clone size are those of that table, but D and trimming were determined from the DNA. This sample has about 170,000 clones in its table, and 73% of those were observed once. The top ten clones comprise 5.4% of the sample.

As for this clone: Its antigen is still unknown. The record has no base qualities; no much larger clone is one base away.

The cohort comprised 670 or so healthy bone marrow donors. Cohort members were all nominally healthy when sampled, although unrecorded immune exposures were likely present. The donor tested CMV seropositive and was one of the 289 seropositive cohort members. Each donor provided a peripheral blood sample, and peripheral blood mononuclear cells were used for TCR beta sequencing. Genomic DNA extraction from the blood cell samples was performed with the Qiagen DNeasy Blood Extraction Kit. The CDR3 starts with the cysteine, ends with the phenylalanine, and has 15 residues. The DNA shown is the 45-base CDR3, in frame from base 1. Ends trimmed: V by 6 bases, J by 7 bases; bases unmatched to a gene: 12. The germline V gene supplies CDR1 SGHAT and CDR2 FQNNGV.

The receptor was derived from a woman younger than 30 in good health and CMV-seropositive. The chain joins TRBV11-2 to TRBJ2-1; 7 bases in the middle match TRBD2. Sequenced material: PBMCs. The CDR3 reads as follows: CASRLSSSGWNEQFF. Here is the DNA: TGTGCCAGCAGGCTAAGTAGTAGCGGGTGGAATGAGCAGTTCTTC.